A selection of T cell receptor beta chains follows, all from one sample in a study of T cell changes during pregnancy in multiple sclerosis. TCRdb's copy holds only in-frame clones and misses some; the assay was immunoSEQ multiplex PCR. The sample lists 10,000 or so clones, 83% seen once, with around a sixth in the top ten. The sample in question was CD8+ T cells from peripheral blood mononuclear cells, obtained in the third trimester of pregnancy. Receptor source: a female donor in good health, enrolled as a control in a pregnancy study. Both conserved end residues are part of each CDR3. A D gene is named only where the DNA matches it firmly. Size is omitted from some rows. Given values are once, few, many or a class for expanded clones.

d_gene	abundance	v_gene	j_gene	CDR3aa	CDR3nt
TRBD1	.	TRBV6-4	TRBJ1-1	CASSPGTDNTEAFF	TGTGCCAGCAGCCCCGGGACAGACAACACTGAAGCTTTCTTT
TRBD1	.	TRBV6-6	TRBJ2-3	CASSRTGSTDTQYF	TGTGCCAGCAGTAGGACAGGGTCGACAGATACGCAGTATTTT
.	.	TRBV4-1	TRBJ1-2	CASSQAQGPDYGYTF	TGCGCCAGCAGCCAAGCCCAGGGGCCTGACTATGGCTACACCTTC
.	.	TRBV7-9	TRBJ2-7	CASSLVGQYEQYF	TGTGCCAGCAGCTTAGTAGGACAGTACGAGCAGTACTTC
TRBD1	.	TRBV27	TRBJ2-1	CASSLGGQGAYNEQFF	TGTGCCAGCAGTCTAGGGGGACAGGGGGCTTACAATGAGCAGTTCTTC
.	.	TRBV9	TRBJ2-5	CASGFAGRIKETQYF	TGTGCCAGCGGGTTCGCGGGACGGATAAAAGAGACCCAGTACTTC
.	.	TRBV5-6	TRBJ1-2	CASSAGGDRYGYTF	TGTGCCAGCAGCGCCGGGGGGGACCGCTATGGCTACACCTTC
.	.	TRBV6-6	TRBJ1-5	CASRVVTDGNQPQHF	TGTGCCAGCAGGGTCGTGACAGACGGCAATCAGCCCCAGCATTTT
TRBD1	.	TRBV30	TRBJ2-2	CAWRLQGADTGELFF	TGTGCCTGGAGATTACAGGGGGCGGACACCGGGGAGCTGTTTTTT
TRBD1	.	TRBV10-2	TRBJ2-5	CATGTGGTDGTQYF	TGCGCCACCGGGACAGGGGGGACGGACGGGACCCAGTACTTC
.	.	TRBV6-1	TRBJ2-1	CASSGPAGQYNEQFF	TGTGCCAGCAGTGGTCCGGCGGGACAGTACAATGAGCAGTTCTTC
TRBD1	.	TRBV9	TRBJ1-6	CASSPSGGQAYNSPLHF	TGTGCCAGCAGCCCGAGCGGAGGACAGGCCTATAATTCACCCCTCCACTTT
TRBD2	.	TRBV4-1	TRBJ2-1	CASSRAGLAGGNEQFF	TGCGCCAGCAGCCGCGCGGGACTAGCGGGGGGCAATGAGCAGTTCTTC
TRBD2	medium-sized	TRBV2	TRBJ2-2	CASPSSGGRGTGELFF	TGTGCCAGCCCTTCTAGCGGTGGTAGGGGCACCGGGGAGCTGTTTTTT
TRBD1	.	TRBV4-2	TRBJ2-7	CASSQKRDSSYEQYF	TGTGCCAGCAGCCAAAAAAGGGACAGCTCCTACGAGCAGTACTTC
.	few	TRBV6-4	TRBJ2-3	CASSEEGGSADTQYF	TGTGCCAGCAGTGAAGAGGGGGGGTCAGCAGATACGCAGTATTTT
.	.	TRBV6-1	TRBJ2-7	CASSGRQDSSYEQYF	TGTGCCAGCAGTGGGAGGCAGGACAGCTCCTACGAGCAGTACTTC
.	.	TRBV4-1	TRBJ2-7	CASSQERWGLTYEQYF	TGCGCCAGCAGCCAAGAACGGTGGGGCCTAACCTACGAGCAGTACTTC
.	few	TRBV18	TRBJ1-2	CASSLFSAPGGYTF	TGTGCCAGCTCACTCTTTTCTGCCCCCGGGGGCTACACCTTC